This record looks at one T cell receptor (beta chain) sequence and its context. Its antigen remains unidentified. The protocol was immunoSEQ multiplex PCR, while the TCRdb copy is restricted to in-frame clones and leaves out a portion. The table shows roughly 59,000 clones, with 80% to 95% occurring only once. This CDR3 is built from 11 residues. The V gene's germline CDR1 is MDHEN and CDR2 SYDVKM. Trimming stripped 6 bases from V and 7 bases from J, with 10 bases between. The data were taken from a study of cytomegalovirus exposure and HLA in healthy donors. At the level of the study: In a later analysis, it was reported that the 110 or so validation repertoires had been produced on the same platform as the 550 to 850 repertoires belonging to the first cohort.

Study outcomes and limitations: In vitro work confirmed that a few CMV-associated chains recognize CMV antigens. The tendency of first-cohort TCR clusters to co-occur in the 120 or so validation repertoires emerged from a later analysis. Despite most TCR sequences being rare, some public TCRs occurred in many donors.

The chain carries TRBV28 and TRBJ2-7, with D unresolved. This receptor was identified in a man aged 18 to 30 in good health and CMV-seropositive. The sample comprised PBMCs. For the CDR3, the DNA is TGTGCCAGCAGCGGCCTGAGGGAGCAGTACTTC. As protein: CASSGLREQYF.